These 30 T cell receptor beta chains originate from one sample sequenced in a study of T-cell reconstitution after alpha-beta-depleted transplantation in children (dated by TCRdb to the mid-2010s). The treatment or condition tag for this specimen amounts to: allogeneic hematopoietic cell transplantation with graft depleted of TCRalphabeta T cells and CD19 B cells. Library creation used PCR. The sequencing machine was an Illumina HiSeq 2500. To normalize quantification of the TCRbeta repertoire, the TCR libraries were built with molecular barcoding that relied on unique molecular identifiers. TCRdb reprocessed the public reads (quality trimming at Q25 with fastp, clone calling with MiXCR) and kept in-frame beta chains. When rows share a CDR3 protein, they turn into one entry using the most common DNA and genes. A total of some 80,000 distinct CDR3 sequences appear in this sample, around a sixth of them only once. The top ten constitute approximately 55% of the sample.

The source material was PBMCs, mostly from graft donor cells, sampled 360 days after TCRalphabeta/CD19-depleted stem cell transplant. These receptors came from a male patient between 2 and 10 years old who had a stem cell transplant for acute lymphoblastic leukemia, so the T cells may come from the graft donor.

This clonotype was counted only a few times. The chain is built from TRBV12-3 or TRBV12-4 and TRBJ2-3, with 8 bases identical to TRBD1. Trimming removed 3 bases from V and 0 bases from J; junction bases left unmatched: 2. This CDR3 region has 15 residues. The CDR3 reads CASSFDRGSTDTQYF. The CDR3 DNA follows: TGTGCCAGCAGTTTTGACAGGGGCAGCACAGATACGCAGTATTTT.

The sample holds many counts of this clonotype. V is TRBV7-6 and J is TRBJ2-1; perhaps TRBD1 as D (6 bases). Trimming removed 4 bases from V and 6 bases from J, with 19 bases in between. Germline V gene sequence: CDR1 SGHVS, CDR2 FNYEAQ. The CDR3 totals 16 residues. The CDR3 spells CASSSPPGTRGNEQFF. CDR3 DNA: TGTGCCAGCAGCTCCCCCCCGGGGACAAGGGGCAATGAGCAGTTCTTC.

The V gene is TRBV19, the J gene TRBJ2-7, with 7 bases fitting TRBD1. This CDR3 comprises 16 residues. The J segment lost 6 bases and the V segment lost 3 bases, leaving 14 bases of the junction unmatched. The germline gives CDR1 LNHDA, CDR2 SQIVND (reference sequence). DNA for the CDR3: TGTGCCAGTAGTATTTGTAGACCGGGACAGTCTGGCGAGCAGTACTTC. Its translation is CASSICRPGQSGEQYF.

The chain employs TRBV7-9 and TRBJ1-2; D is unresolved. Germline CDR1 SEHNR, CDR2 FQNEAQ (reference sequence). V lost 2 bases and J 3 bases, leaving 10 bases between the germline ends. The CDR3 spans 14 residues. The CDR3 sequence: CASSLFGGDYGYTF. Here the CDR3 DNA reads TGTGCCAGCAGCTTATTCGGCGGGGACTATGGCTACACCTTC.

This clonotype was counted between two and nine times. The chain is built from TRBV6-5 and TRBJ1-1; D is possibly TRBD1 (5 bases). CDR1 is MNHEY, CDR2 SVGAGI, per germline. This CDR3 is built from 14 residues. The germline V and J ends were trimmed by 5 bases and 2 bases, with 12 bases remaining between them. CDR3: CASSNLGANTEAFF. In nucleotides, the CDR3 is TGTGCCAGCAGTAACCTTGGGGCCAACACTGAAGCTTTCTTT.

This clonotype was recorded at least ten times. This chain's CDR3 is CASSYSGNTIYF. In DNA, the CDR3 is TGTGCCAGCTCATACTCTGGAAACACCATATATTTT. The V gene is TRBV12-3 or TRBV12-4, the J gene TRBJ1-3, with D uncertain. The V end lost 8 bases, the J end lost 0 bases, and 5 bases lay between the germline ends. This CDR3 spans 12 amino acids.

This clonotype came up a few times. The rearrangement joins TRBV5-1 to TRBJ2-6; 9 bases align to TRBD1. This CDR3 contains 18 residues. The junction had 6 bases not matched to a gene; V was cut back by 1 base and J by 1 base. Per germline, CDR1 SGHRS and CDR2 YFSETQ. CDR3 in amino acids: CASSLLDRGGSGANVLTF. CDR3 sequence (DNA): TGCGCCAGCAGCTTGCTGGACAGGGGAGGGTCTGGGGCCAACGTCCTGACTTTC. Filled out from reference TRBV5-1 and TRBJ2-6, the complete variable domain reads KAGVTQTPRYLIKTRGQQVTLSCSPISGHRSVSWYQQTPGQGLQFLFEYFSETQRNKGNFPGRFSGRQFSNSRSEMNVSTLELGDSALYLCASSLLDRGGSGANVLTFGAGSRLTVL.

The J gene is TRBJ2-4, the V gene TRBV11-3, with D possibly TRBD1 on 5 matching bases. V was clipped by 5 bases and J by 6 bases, with 20 bases between them. This CDR3 is 16 amino acids long. Germline loops: CDR1 SGHNT, CDR2 YENEEA. The CDR3 DNA sequence: TGTGCCAGCAGCCCCCGTAATAGCCGAAGGGGAAACATTCAGTACTTC. Protein sequence: CASSPRNSRRGNIQYF.

This clonotype was counted at least ten times. The rearrangement links TRBV28 to TRBJ2-2; D is unclear. CDR1 and CDR2 from the germline V gene are MDHEN and SYDVKM. Trimming took off 2 bases at V and 1 base at J, with 14 bases between the two ends. The CDR3 is 17 residues long. For the CDR3, the DNA is TGTGCCAGCAGTTTACTGCCCATAGGATGGAACACCGGGGAGCTGTTTTTT. Protein: CASSLLPIGWNTGELFF.

This clonotype was picked up many times. J is TRBJ1-1 and V is TRBV7-2; D is unresolved. Trimming shortened V by 11 bases and J by 3 bases, and 16 bases separated the two germline ends. The CDR3 totals 13 residues. Germline V gene lookup returns CDR1 SGHTA and CDR2 FQGNSA. CDR3 in amino acids: CAAQRDTHTEAFF. DNA of the CDR3: TGTGCCGCCCAACGAGACACTCACACTGAAGCTTTCTTT.

The chain is built from TRBV10-2 and TRBJ2-2, with D uncertain. CDR1 is WSHSY, CDR2 SAAADI, per germline. Trimming took 7 bases from V and 7 from J, leaving 16 bases between them. The CDR3 has 14 residues. CDR3 protein: CASNQVAIIGELFF. DNA of the CDR3: TGCGCCAGCAACCAGGTAGCCATCATCGGGGAGCTGTTTTTT.

The V call is TRBV30, the J call TRBJ2-6, with no clear D. The CDR3 covers 14 residues. V was trimmed by 5 bases and J by 2 bases, leaving 10 bases between them. CDR1 and CDR2 from the germline V gene are GTSNPN and SVGIG (reference sequence). The CDR3 sequence is CAWGMGAGANVLTF. For the CDR3, the DNA is TGTGCCTGGGGGATGGGCGCTGGGGCCAACGTCCTGACTTTC.

This chain connects TRBV6-1 to TRBJ2-5, with D perhaps matching TRBD2 (6 bases). The CDR3 is made up of 15 amino acids. V was trimmed by 6 bases and J by 5 bases, leaving 19 bases between them. Germline values: CDR1 MNHNS, CDR2 SASEGT. CDR3 in DNA: TGTGCCAGCAGCCCCCTCACCGGGACTCTGGAGACCCAGTACTTC. It translates to CASSPLTGTLETQYF.

This clonotype occurred a few times. This rearrangement joins TRBV12-3 or TRBV12-4 to TRBJ2-1; D is undetermined. Trimming took 6 bases from V and 10 from J, leaving 10 bases between them. The CDR3 runs to 11 residues. The CDR3, as DNA: TGTGCCAGCAGAAACAGAGGCGAGCAGTTCTTC. Protein: CASRNRGEQFF.

This clonotype has a count of ten or more. The CDR3 nucleotides read TGTGCCAGCAGTGAAGGAGCGGGAGGGAGCTCCTACGAGCAGTACTTC. This gives the protein CASSEGAGGSSYEQYF. The chain is built from TRBV6-1 and TRBJ2-7; 10 bases map to TRBD2. This CDR3 spans 16 amino acids. Trimming removed 1 base from V and 0 bases from J; junction bases left unmatched: 3. Germline CDR1 MNHNS, CDR2 SASEGT.

This clonotype was observed a handful of times. This chain links TRBV6-6 with TRBJ2-7; D unresolved. The CDR3 runs 13 residues. V was pared by 2 bases and J by 4 bases, with 9 bases between. Germline V gene data show CDR1 as MNHNY and CDR2 as SVGAGI (reference sequence). The CDR3 spells CASSYEHGYEQYF. The CDR3 nucleotides read TGTGCCAGCAGTTACGAGCATGGGTACGAGCAGTACTTC.

This clonotype has only a few counts. The V call is TRBV5-1, the J call TRBJ2-1, with D possibly matching TRBD2 (6 bases). V shed 4 bases and J shed 4 bases, with 18 bases lying between them. The germline V gene has CDR1 SGHRS and CDR2 YFSETQ. CDR3 length equals 16 residues. CDR3 nucleotide sequence: TGCGCCAGCAGCCGAACTTGGGGGGTTCGGTACAATGAGCAGTTCTTC. Protein product: CASSRTWGVRYNEQFF.

This clonotype came up a few times. This chain joins TRBV29-1 and TRBJ2-1; D ambiguous. CDR1 and CDR2 from the germline V gene are SQVTM and ANQGSEA. Trimming stripped 1 base from V and 10 bases from J, with 14 bases between. The CDR3 sequence is 13 residues long. CDR3: CSVEAPRGYEQFF. The CDR3 DNA reads TGCAGCGTTGAAGCCCCCAGAGGATACGAGCAGTTCTTC.

The genes are TRBV25-1 and TRBJ2-2; 10 positions match TRBD1. There are 15 residues in the CDR3. The germline V gene has CDR1 MGHDK and CDR2 SYGVNS. With V trimmed by 5 bases and J by 6 bases, 6 bases remained unmatched. The CDR3 loop reads CASSTWDRGPGELFF. CDR3 sequence (DNA): TGTGCCAGCAGTACCTGGGACAGGGGACCCGGGGAGCTGTTTTTT.

This clonotype was counted between two and nine times. The chain links TRBV20-1 to TRBJ2-5, with 8 positions matching TRBD2. The CDR3 consists of 13 residues. CDR1 is DFQATT, CDR2 SNEGSKA, per germline (reference sequence). J was trimmed by 2 bases and V by 7 bases; bases with no gene match: 6. This CDR3 reads CSGRGRIQETQYF. CDR3 in DNA: TGCAGTGGCCGCGGGAGGATTCAAGAGACCCAGTACTTC.

The chain is built from TRBV7-8 and TRBJ2-6; no firm D call. This CDR3 spans 16 amino acids. The V gene lost 0 bases and the J gene lost 4 bases, with 10 bases spanning the gap. Germline V gives CDR1 SGHVS, CDR2 FQNEAQ. CDR3 nucleotides: TGTGCCAGCAGCTTAGCGGTAGCCGGAGGGGCCAACGTCCTGACTTTC. Amino acids: CASSLAVAGGANVLTF.

In regard to this clonotype: Mismatch with germline at one junction end may stem from a read error. The J gene is TRBJ2-2, the V gene TRBV7-9, with 11 bases identical to TRBD2. This CDR3 region has 15 residues. The germline CDR1 and CDR2 sequences are SEHNR and FQNEAQ (reference sequence). CDR3 in amino acids: CASSLAGGGAGELFF. In DNA, the CDR3 is TGTGCCAGCAGCCTAGCGGGAGGCGGAGCCGGGGAGCTGTTTTTT.

V is TRBV27 and J is TRBJ2-7; 7 nucleotides align to TRBD2. Per germline, CDR1 MNHEY and CDR2 SMNVEV (reference sequence). V lost 5 bases, J lost 2 bases, and 3 bases stayed unmatched. The CDR3 has 13 amino acids. Here the CDR3 DNA reads TGTGCCAGCAGTCACGGGACTACCTACGAGCAGTACTTC. It yields the protein CASSHGTTYEQYF.

This clonotype appeared a few times. This chain connects TRBV5-1 to TRBJ2-2; D is ambiguous. Germline V gives CDR1 SGHRS, CDR2 YFSETQ. This CDR3 has 15 amino acids. The V gene lost 0 bases and the J gene lost 1 base, with 7 bases spanning the gap. The DNA for the CDR3 is TGCGCCAGCAGCTTGGTGGATAGGAACACCGGGGAGCTGTTTTTT. Its protein product is CASSLVDRNTGELFF.

Of note for this clonotype: This likely comes from a read error, as the CDR3 has no conserved phenylalanine or tryptophan at its end. V and J are TRBV11-1 and TRBJ2-5; D is uncertain. Germline CDR1 SGHAT, CDR2 FQDESV (reference sequence). Trimming removed 2 bases from V and 1 base from J, with 11 bases in between. This CDR3 spans 15 amino acids. CDR3 DNA: TGTGCCAGCAGCTTAAGTATCAGAATCCAAGAGACCCAGTACTTA. Protein product: CASSLSIRIQETQYL.

This chain joins TRBV10-3 and TRBJ2-3; TRBD2 matches 12 bases. The CDR3 contains 15 residues. After removal of 0 bases from V and 8 bases from J, the junction contained 3 bases not matched to a gene. Germline V CDR1 and CDR2: ENHRY, SYGVKD. The CDR3 DNA is TGTGCCATCAGTGAGTCGGGGACTAGCGGGCTTACGCAGTATTTT. Its protein is CAISESGTSGLTQYF.

J is TRBJ2-1 and V is TRBV18; 8 positions agree with TRBD2. CDR3 length equals 16 residues. V trimming: 3 bases; J trimming: 5 bases; junction bases outside the gene matches: 9. Germline values: CDR1 KGHSH, CDR2 LQKENI. As DNA, the CDR3 is TGTGCCAGCTCACCCAATCTAGCGGGTGGTCACAATGAGCAGTTCTTC. Translating it yields CASSPNLAGGHNEQFF.

This clonotype was seen at least ten times. This CDR3 reads CASRRHRGATDTQYF. For the CDR3, the DNA is TGTGCCAGCAGACGCCACAGGGGGGCGACAGATACGCAGTATTTT. The rearrangement links TRBV6-1 to TRBJ2-3; 8 positions agree with TRBD1. Germline V CDR1 and CDR2: MNHNS, SASEGT. The J segment lost 3 bases and the V segment lost 6 bases, leaving 8 bases of the junction unmatched. The CDR3 is 15 residues long.

This clonotype showed up just once. J is TRBJ2-3 and V is TRBV7-9; D is possibly TRBD2 (5 bases). The CDR3 extends over 14 amino acids. Germline CDR1 is SEHNR and CDR2 is FQNEAQ (reference sequence). The V end lost 5 bases, the J end lost 4 bases, and 13 bases lay between the germline ends. The CDR3 region has the DNA TGTGCCAGCAGCCCCACTATCGGGGCAGATACGCAGTATTTT. It encodes CASSPTIGADTQYF. Full variable domain (missing parts from reference TRBV7-9 and TRBJ2-3): DTGVSQNPRHKITKRGQNVTFRCDPISEHNRLYWYRQTLGQGPEFLTYFQNEAQLEKSRLLSDRFSAERPKGSFSTLEIQRTEQGDSAMYLCASSPTIGADTQYFGPGTRLTVL.

This clonotype was seen at least ten times. The chain employs TRBV21-1 and TRBJ2-2; the table's D call of TRBD1 was not tested on the DNA. TRBV21-1 constitutes a pseudogene. The CDR3 covers 15 residues. Here the CDR3 DNA reads TGTGCCAGCAGCCCCGGGACAGACTACACCGGGGAGCTGTTTTTT. This translates into CASSPGTDYTGELFF.